This is a list of T cell receptor beta chains from one sample in a study of blood T cell repertoires in COVID-19. Using immunoSEQ multiplex PCR, the repertoire was profiled, and TCRdb retains in-frame clones only, with some absent. The sample lists about 240,000 clones; roughly 90% were seen once. The material sequenced was PBMCs or T cells enriched from blood (not recorded which). Receptor source: a woman between 25 and 40 years old who had recovered from COVID-19. Both conserved end residues are part of each CDR3. The D gene is left open where the match is weak. Clone size, where shown, is once, few, many, or a class for clones that have expanded.

clone size,J gene,D gene,V gene,CDR3 DNA,CDR3 protein
.,TRBJ2-1,TRBD1,TRBV10-3,TGTGCCATCAGTGAAAGGACAGGGAGCTCCTACAATGAGCAGTTCTTC,CAISERTGSSYNEQFF
.,TRBJ1-2,TRBD1,TRBV7-2,TGTGCCAGCAGCTCCTCCGGGACAGGGGCCGTTGGGAGAGGCTACACCTTC,CASSSSGTGAVGRGYTF
.,TRBJ2-5,.,TRBV5-1,TGCGCCAGCAGCGGGGTTGAGGGAGAGACCCAGTACTTC,CASSGVEGETQYF
.,TRBJ1-5,TRBD1,TRBV19,TGTGCCAGTAGTATAGGACCCCCAGGGGGCTCTCAGCCCCAGCATTTT,CASSIGPPGGSQPQHF
.,TRBJ1-5,.,TRBV19,TGTGCCAGTAGTATAACAGTTAATCAGCCCCAGCATTTT,CASSITVNQPQHF
.,TRBJ2-7,TRBD2,TRBV11-2,TGTGCCAGCAGCTTAGACGAGGGACTAGCGGGAGGATACTCCTACGAGCAGTACTTC,CASSLDEGLAGGYSYEQYF
.,TRBJ2-1,.,TRBV7-8,TGTGCCAGCAGCTTGGCGGGCCCGTCCTACAATGAGCAGTTCTTC,CASSLAGPSYNEQFF
.,TRBJ2-3,.,TRBV6-5,TGTGCCGTGGGGCGGAGAGACACAGATACGCAGTATTTT,CAVGRRDTDTQYF
.,TRBJ2-7,TRBD1,TRBV4-2,TGTGCCAGCAGAGACCGGGACAGCGCCTACGAGCAGTACTTC,CASRDRDSAYEQYF
.,TRBJ2-5,TRBD2,TRBV19,TGTGCCAGTAAAGGGACTAGCGATCGGGAGACCCAGTACTTC,CASKGTSDRETQYF
.,TRBJ1-2,.,TRBV6-2/TRBV6-3,TGTGCCAGCAGTTACCCACTAGGAGGTGGCTACACCTTC,CASSYPLGGGYTF
.,TRBJ1-2,TRBD1,TRBV6-5,TGTGCCAGCAGTCGACAGGGTCGTGCGGGCTATGGCTACACCTTC,CASSRQGRAGYGYTF
.,TRBJ1-5,TRBD1,TRBV19,TGTGCCAGTAGGAGGGGGCTTCAGCCCCAGCATTTT,CASRRGLQPQHF
.,TRBJ2-6,.,TRBV11-2,TGTGCCAGCAGCTTAGGACAGACTGGGGCCAACGTCCTGACTTTC,CASSLGQTGANVLTF
.,TRBJ1-1,.,TRBV28,TGTGCCAGCACCGTAAACACTGAAGCTTTCTTT,CASTVNTEAFF
.,TRBJ1-2,.,TRBV4-1,TGCGCCAGCAGCCAAGATTCGCGCCCCCTTCATGGCTACACCTTC,CASSQDSRPLHGYTF
.,TRBJ2-7,TRBD1,TRBV6-5,TGTGCCAGCAGTCTTAAGGGACAGCCCTACGAGCAGTACTTC,CASSLKGQPYEQYF
.,TRBJ2-1,.,TRBV9,TGTGCCAGCAGCATTCCAGCGGCGCCGAGCGGGACACCTAATGAGCAGTTCTTC,CASSIPAAPSGTPNEQFF
few,TRBJ2-4,TRBD2,TRBV19,TGTGCCAGTAGCCCACGGGAGGCGCCCAAAAACATTCAGTACTTC,CASSPREAPKNIQYF
.,TRBJ2-4,TRBD1,TRBV28,TGTGCCAGCAGAGACCTCCTTGGACAGGGTTGGGACATTCAGTACTTC,CASRDLLGQGWDIQYF
.,TRBJ1-1,TRBD1,TRBV5-4,TGTGCCAGCACCGGCGCAGGGGGCGTCACTGAAGCTTTCTTT,CASTGAGGVTEAFF
.,TRBJ2-2,.,TRBV29-1,TGCAGCGCCGTCGCCGGGGAGCTGTTTTTT,CSAVAGELFF
.,TRBJ1-1,.,TRBV7-3,TGTGCCAGCAGTTTTGGAGGGAACACTGAAGCTTTCTTT,CASSFGGNTEAFF
.,TRBJ1-5,.,TRBV12-3/TRBV12-4,TGTGCCAGCAGTTTAGCGCAGGAACAGCCCCAGCATTTT,CASSLAQEQPQHF
.,TRBJ1-5,.,TRBV28,TGTGCCAGCAGCCTGCTGCGGGTTGGCAATCAGCCCCAGCATTTT,CASSLLRVGNQPQHF
.,TRBJ1-3,.,TRBV28,TGTGCCAGCAGCCCGCGACAGGCTCACTCTGGAAACACCATATATTTT,CASSPRQAHSGNTIYF
.,TRBJ2-2,TRBD2,TRBV4-3,TGCGCCAGCAGCCAAGCACTAGCGGAGAACACCGGGGAGCTGTTTTTT,CASSQALAENTGELFF
once,TRBJ1-2,.,TRBV11-2,TGTGCCAGCAGCTTAGATTCGGGATCGATTGATGGCTACACCTTC,CASSLDSGSIDGYTF
many,TRBJ1-1,TRBD1,TRBV9,TGTGCCAGCAGCGCCCGACAGGGGTCGCAAGCTTTCTTT,CASSARQGSQAFF
.,TRBJ2-2,TRBD2,TRBV24-1,TGTGCCGCCACCAGCCCCGTGGGAGGGCAAAGCACCGGGGAGCTGTTTTTT,CAATSPVGGQSTGELFF
.,TRBJ1-6,.,TRBV6-2/TRBV6-3,TGTGCCAGCAGCCTCGGGGGGGGCCTTGGTTCACCCCTCCACTTT,CASSLGGGLGSPLHF
.,TRBJ2-5,TRBD2,TRBV7-2,TGTGCCAGCAGCCCAAGGACTAGCGGTTTCCAAGAGACCCAGTACTTC,CASSPRTSGFQETQYF
few,TRBJ1-4,TRBD1,TRBV28,TGTGCCAGCAGAACAGGGGGCGCGGGGGAAAAACTGTTTTTT,CASRTGGAGEKLFF
.,TRBJ2-7,TRBD2,TRBV27,TGTGCCAGCAGTTTAGCTAGCGGGAACGAGCAGTACTTC,CASSLASGNEQYF
once,TRBJ2-5,TRBD2,TRBV3-1/TRBV3-2,TGTGCCAGCCCGACTAGCGGGAGGTCCTGGGAGACCCAGTACTTC,CASPTSGRSWETQYF
.,TRBJ1-5,.,TRBV19,TGTGCCAGTAGTATAGCTTTCTCGCAGCCCCAGCATTTT,CASSIAFSQPQHF
.,TRBJ2-7,TRBD1,TRBV28,TGTGCCAGCTGGGACAGCTCCTACGAGCAGTACTTC,CASWDSSYEQYF
.,TRBJ1-4,.,TRBV28,TGTGATCTTGTGCCGGGGGAGCGGGGAAAACTGTTTTTT,CDLVPGERGKLFF
.,TRBJ2-7,TRBD1,TRBV11-2,TGTGCCAGCAGCTTACTACCGGGACAGGCCTCCTACGAGCAGTACTTC,CASSLLPGQASYEQYF
.,TRBJ1-1,.,TRBV19,TGTGCCAGTCTGAACAGGAACACTGAAGCTTTCTTT,CASLNRNTEAFF
once,TRBJ2-1,TRBD2,TRBV14,TGTGCCAGCAGCCTAGGACTAGACGATGAGCAGTTCTTC,CASSLGLDDEQFF
.,TRBJ1-1,.,TRBV19,TGTGCCAGTAGTACGGACTTATTGATCCCGAACACTGAAGCTTTCTTT,CASSTDLLIPNTEAFF
.,TRBJ1-2,.,TRBV28,TGTGCCAGCACCCCTATAGGGACACCAGGTGGCTACACCTTC,CASTPIGTPGGYTF
.,TRBJ2-1,.,TRBV19,TGTGCCAGTAGTGCCCGGGACTACAATGAGCAGTTCTTC,CASSARDYNEQFF
.,TRBJ1-1,.,TRBV27,TGTGCCAGCAGTTTAGGGGCGAAAGGGTTTTTGAACACTGAAGCTTTCTTT,CASSLGAKGFLNTEAFF
.,TRBJ1-2,.,TRBV7-9,TGTGCCAGCAGCTTAAGGGGCTTGGGAGGCTACACCTTC,CASSLRGLGGYTF
.,TRBJ2-7,.,TRBV10-1,TGCGCCAGCAGTTGGGCTAGCGAGCTCTTC,CASSWASELF
.,TRBJ1-6,TRBD1,TRBV4-3,TGCGCCAGCAGCCAAGATGGGACAGCCCAATCACCCCTCCACTTT,CASSQDGTAQSPLHF
.,TRBJ2-1,.,TRBV28,TGTGCCAGCACAGGCACTTATTCGGTAAATGAGCAGTTCTTC,CASTGTYSVNEQFF
few,TRBJ2-7,TRBD2,TRBV7-9,TGTGCCAGCAGCATAGGAGCGGGATCCTACGAGCAGTACTTC,CASSIGAGSYEQYF
.,TRBJ2-7,TRBD2,TRBV19,TGTGCCAGTAGTAATAGCGGGAGGGGATCCTACGAGCAGTACTTC,CASSNSGRGSYEQYF
.,TRBJ2-7,.,TRBV27,TGTGCCAGCAGTTTTCAGGGGTCCCACGAGCAGTACTTC,CASSFQGSHEQYF
.,TRBJ1-2,.,TRBV2,TGTGCCAGCAGTGAGTCCAGAGGGAACTATGGCTACACCTTC,CASSESRGNYGYTF
.,TRBJ1-5,TRBD1,TRBV28,TGTGCCAGCAGTTCAGACAGGGGGGGGCAGCCCCAGCATTTT,CASSSDRGGQPQHF
.,TRBJ1-2,.,TRBV7-2,TGTGCCAGCAGCTTGGGGCAGGGCAATTCTGGCTACACCTTC,CASSLGQGNSGYTF
.,TRBJ2-2,TRBD2,TRBV2,TGTGCCAGCATCCGGATGACTAGCGGGAGAGGGACCGGGGAGCTGTTTTTT,CASIRMTSGRGTGELFF
few,TRBJ2-1,TRBD2,TRBV9,TGTGCCAGCAGCGAGGGACTAGCGGGAGGGGTCCCACCACTCTACAATGAGCAGTTCTTC,CASSEGLAGGVPPLYNEQFF